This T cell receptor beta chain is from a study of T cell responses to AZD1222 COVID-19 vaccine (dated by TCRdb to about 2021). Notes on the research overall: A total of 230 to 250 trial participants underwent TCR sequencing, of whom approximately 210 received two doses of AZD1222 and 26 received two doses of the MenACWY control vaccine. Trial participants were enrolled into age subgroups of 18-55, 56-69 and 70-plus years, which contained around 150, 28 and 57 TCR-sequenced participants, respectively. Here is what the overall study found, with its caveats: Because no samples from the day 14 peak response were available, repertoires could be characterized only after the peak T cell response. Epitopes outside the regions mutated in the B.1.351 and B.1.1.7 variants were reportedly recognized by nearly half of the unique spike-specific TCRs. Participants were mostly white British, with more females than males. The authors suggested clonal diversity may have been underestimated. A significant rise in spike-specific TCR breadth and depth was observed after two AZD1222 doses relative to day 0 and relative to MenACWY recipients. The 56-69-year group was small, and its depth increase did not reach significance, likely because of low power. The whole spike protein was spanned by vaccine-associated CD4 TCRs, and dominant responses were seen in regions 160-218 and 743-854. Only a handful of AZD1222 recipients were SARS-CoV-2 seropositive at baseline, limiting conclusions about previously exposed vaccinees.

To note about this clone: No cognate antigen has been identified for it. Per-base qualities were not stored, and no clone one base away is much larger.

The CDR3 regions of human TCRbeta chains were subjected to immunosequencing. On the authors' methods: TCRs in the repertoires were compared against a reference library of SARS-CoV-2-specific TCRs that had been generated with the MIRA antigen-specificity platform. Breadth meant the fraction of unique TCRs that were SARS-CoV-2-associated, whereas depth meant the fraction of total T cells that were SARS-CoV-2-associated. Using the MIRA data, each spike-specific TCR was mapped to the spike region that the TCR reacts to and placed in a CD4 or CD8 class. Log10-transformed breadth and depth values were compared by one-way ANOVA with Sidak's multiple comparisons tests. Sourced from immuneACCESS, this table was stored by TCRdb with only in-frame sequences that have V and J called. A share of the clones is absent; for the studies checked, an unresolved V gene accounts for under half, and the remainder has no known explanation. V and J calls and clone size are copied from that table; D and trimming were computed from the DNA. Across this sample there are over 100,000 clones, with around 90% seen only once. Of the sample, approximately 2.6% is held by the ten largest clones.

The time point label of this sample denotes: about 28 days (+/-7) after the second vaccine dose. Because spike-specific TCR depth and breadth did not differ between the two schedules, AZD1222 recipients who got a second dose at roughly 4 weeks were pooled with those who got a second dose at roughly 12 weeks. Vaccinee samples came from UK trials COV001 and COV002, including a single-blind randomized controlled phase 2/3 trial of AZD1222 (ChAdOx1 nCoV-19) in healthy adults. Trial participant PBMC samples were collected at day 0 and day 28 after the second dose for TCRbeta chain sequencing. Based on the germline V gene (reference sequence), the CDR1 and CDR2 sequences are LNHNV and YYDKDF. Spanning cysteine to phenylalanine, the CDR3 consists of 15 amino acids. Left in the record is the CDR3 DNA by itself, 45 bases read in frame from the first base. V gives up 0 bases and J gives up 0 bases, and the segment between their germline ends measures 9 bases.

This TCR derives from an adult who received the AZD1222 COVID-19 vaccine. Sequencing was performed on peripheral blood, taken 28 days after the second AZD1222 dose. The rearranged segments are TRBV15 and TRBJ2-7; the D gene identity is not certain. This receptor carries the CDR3 CATSRDAVNSYEQYF. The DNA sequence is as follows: TGTGCCACCAGCAGAGATGCGGTAAACTCCTACGAGCAGTACTTC.